This record concerns one T cell receptor beta chain sequence. Its target is not known. CDR1 MDHEN and CDR2 SYDVKM come from the germline V gene. The V and J ends lost 2 bases and 6 bases respectively, with 14 bases between them. The CDR3 is 14 residues long. The entry originates in a study of cytomegalovirus exposure and HLA in healthy donors. Study-wide results and caveats: The study designated 150 to 200 TCR beta chains cytomegalovirus-associated. According to a later analysis, donors in an Asian-associated ancestry cluster reportedly had fewer N-insertions than the 666-donor mean. HLA alleles showed associations with 16,951 TCR beta sequences in a later analysis, at a 0.05 false discovery rate. The presence/absence work took it that sequencing depth was about the same across donors.

Vbeta (60) and Jbeta (13) primers were used in the PCR. The protocol was immunoSEQ multiplex PCR, while the TCRdb copy is restricted to in-frame clones and leaves out a portion. This sample has approximately 290,000 clones, with roughly 80% found just once. This chain links TRBV28 with TRBJ2-7; a weak D match, TRBD2 (5 bases). Input material: PBMCs. The receptor was derived from a girl between 2 and 10 years old in good health and CMV-seronegative. CDR3 in amino acids: CASSLIYGGGEQYF. The CDR3 DNA follows: TGTGCCAGCAGTTTAATTTACGGCGGAGGCGAGCAGTACTTC.